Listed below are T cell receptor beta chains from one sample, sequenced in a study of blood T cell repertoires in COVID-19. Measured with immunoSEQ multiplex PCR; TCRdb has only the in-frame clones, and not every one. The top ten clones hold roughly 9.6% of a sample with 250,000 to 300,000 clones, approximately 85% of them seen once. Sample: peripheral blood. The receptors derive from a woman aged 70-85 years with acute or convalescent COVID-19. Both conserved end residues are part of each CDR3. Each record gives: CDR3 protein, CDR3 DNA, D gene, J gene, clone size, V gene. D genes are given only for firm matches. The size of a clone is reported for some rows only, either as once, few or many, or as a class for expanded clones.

cdr3_aa: CASSYQGQSLNTEAFF; cdr3_nt: TGTGCCAGCAGTTACCAGGGACAGAGCTTGAACACTGAAGCTTTCTTT; d_call: TRBD1; j_call: TRBJ1-1; clone_size: .; v_call: TRBV6-5
cdr3_aa: CAAVGAQGLSATF; cdr3_nt: TGTGCCGCCGTCGGGGCGCAGGGACTATCGGCCACCTTC; d_call: .; j_call: TRBJ1-2; clone_size: .; v_call: TRBV10-3
cdr3_aa: CASSIQGGEAFF; cdr3_nt: TGTGCCAGCAGTATACAGGGGGGTGAAGCTTTCTTT; d_call: TRBD1; j_call: TRBJ1-1; clone_size: .; v_call: TRBV6-5
cdr3_aa: CAWRRWGGVETQYF; cdr3_nt: TGTGCCTGGAGGCGATGGGGAGGCGTAGAGACCCAGTACTTC; d_call: .; j_call: TRBJ2-5; clone_size: once; v_call: TRBV30
cdr3_aa: CASSHSETQYF; cdr3_nt: TGTGCCAGCAGCCATTCGGAGACCCAGTACTTC; d_call: .; j_call: TRBJ2-5; clone_size: .; v_call: TRBV14
cdr3_aa: CASSLAAGDVEQYF; cdr3_nt: TGCGCCAGCAGCTTGGCGGCAGGGGACGTCGAGCAGTACTTC; d_call: .; j_call: TRBJ2-7; clone_size: .; v_call: TRBV5-1
cdr3_aa: CASSSDNRGRGYTF; cdr3_nt: TGTGCCAGCAGCTCGGATAACAGGGGGCGCGGCTACACCTTC; d_call: TRBD1; j_call: TRBJ1-2; clone_size: many; v_call: TRBV11-2
cdr3_aa: CASSPSRETQYF; cdr3_nt: TGTGCCAGCTCACCGTCACGGGAGACCCAGTACTTC; d_call: .; j_call: TRBJ2-5; clone_size: .; v_call: TRBV18
cdr3_aa: CASSLFFREVREQYF; cdr3_nt: TGTGCCAGCAGTTTATTCTTCAGGGAGGTGCGCGAGCAGTACTTC; d_call: .; j_call: TRBJ2-7; clone_size: .; v_call: TRBV27
cdr3_aa: CATSAGDQPQHF; cdr3_nt: TGTGCCACCAGCGCGGGGGATCAGCCCCAGCATTTT; d_call: .; j_call: TRBJ1-5; clone_size: .; v_call: TRBV15
cdr3_aa: CASSQVPYYEQYF; cdr3_nt: TGCGCCAGCAGCCAAGTGCCCTACTACGAGCAGTACTTC; d_call: .; j_call: TRBJ2-7; clone_size: .; v_call: TRBV4-1
cdr3_aa: CASSPHPGTGAEAFF; cdr3_nt: TGTGCCAGCAGCCCCCACCCCGGGACAGGGGCTGAAGCTTTCTTT; d_call: TRBD1; j_call: TRBJ1-1; clone_size: .; v_call: TRBV3-1/TRBV3-2
cdr3_aa: CASSPMQGALGYGYTF; cdr3_nt: TGTGCCAGCAGCCCTATGCAGGGGGCGTTAGGCTATGGCTACACCTTC; d_call: TRBD1; j_call: TRBJ1-2; clone_size: many; v_call: TRBV6-2/TRBV6-3
cdr3_aa: CASGPSRDRHEQYF; cdr3_nt: TGTGCTAGTGGTCCCTCCCGGGACAGACACGAGCAGTACTTC; d_call: TRBD1; j_call: TRBJ2-7; clone_size: .; v_call: TRBV12-5
cdr3_aa: CASTNRANTGELFF; cdr3_nt: TGTGCCAGTACTAACAGGGCGAACACCGGGGAGCTGTTTTTT; d_call: .; j_call: TRBJ2-2; clone_size: .; v_call: TRBV19
cdr3_aa: CASSFSPIGTEAFF; cdr3_nt: TGTGCCAGCAGCTTTAGCCCCATAGGCACTGAAGCTTTCTTT; d_call: .; j_call: TRBJ1-1; clone_size: once; v_call: TRBV7-9
cdr3_aa: CATSDPGLGSYNEQFF; cdr3_nt: TGTGCCACCAGTGACCCAGGGCTAGGCTCCTACAATGAGCAGTTCTTC; d_call: .; j_call: TRBJ2-1; clone_size: .; v_call: TRBV24-1
cdr3_aa: CASSRQLNTEAFF; cdr3_nt: TGCGCCAGCAGTCGACAGTTGAACACTGAAGCTTTCTTT; d_call: .; j_call: TRBJ1-1; clone_size: once; v_call: TRBV10-1
cdr3_aa: CASSQDLGRATQYF; cdr3_nt: TGTGCCAGCAGCCAAGATCTCGGGAGGGCCACGCAGTATTTT; d_call: TRBD2; j_call: TRBJ2-3; clone_size: .; v_call: TRBV3-1/TRBV3-2
cdr3_aa: CASSLAPAGGPVGELFF; cdr3_nt: TGTGCCAGCAGCTTAGCGCCAGCGGGGGGGCCGGTCGGGGAGCTGTTTTTT; d_call: TRBD2; j_call: TRBJ2-2; clone_size: .; v_call: TRBV7-8
cdr3_aa: CASRGQVSYNSPLHF; cdr3_nt: TGTGCCAGCAGGGGACAGGTCTCCTATAATTCACCCCTCCACTTT; d_call: TRBD1; j_call: TRBJ1-6; clone_size: .; v_call: TRBV6-5
cdr3_aa: CASSCRGATEAFF; cdr3_nt: TGTGCCAGCAGCTGCAGGGGCGCCACTGAAGCTTTCTTT; d_call: .; j_call: TRBJ1-1; clone_size: .; v_call: TRBV21-1
cdr3_aa: CASSSQRGAGHTQYF; cdr3_nt: TGCGCCAGCAGCTCCCAGCGGGGAGCGGGGCATACGCAGTATTTT; d_call: TRBD2; j_call: TRBJ2-3; clone_size: few; v_call: TRBV5-1
cdr3_aa: CASSPRGAGVQETQYF; cdr3_nt: TGTGCCAGCAGCCCCAGGGGAGCGGGGGTGCAAGAGACCCAGTACTTC; d_call: TRBD2; j_call: TRBJ2-5; clone_size: .; v_call: TRBV5-4
cdr3_aa: CASSVRGSYEQYF; cdr3_nt: TGTGCCAGCAGCGTTAGGGGTTCCTACGAGCAGTACTTC; d_call: .; j_call: TRBJ2-7; clone_size: .; v_call: TRBV3-1/TRBV3-2
cdr3_aa: CASSQTTASGLLNQPQHF; cdr3_nt: TGTGCCAGCAGCCAAACGACAGCCTCGGGCCTACTCAATCAGCCCCAGCATTTT; d_call: .; j_call: TRBJ1-5; clone_size: .; v_call: TRBV16
cdr3_aa: CASSYPRAAYNEQFF; cdr3_nt: TGTGCCAGCAGTTACCCCCGAGCGGCCTACAATGAGCAGTTCTTC; d_call: .; j_call: TRBJ2-1; clone_size: .; v_call: TRBV6-6
cdr3_aa: CASRLTSPETQYF; cdr3_nt: TGTGCCAGCAGATTGACTAGCCCAGAGACCCAGTACTTC; d_call: TRBD2; j_call: TRBJ2-5; clone_size: .; v_call: TRBV2
cdr3_aa: CASSPPPSAANEKLFF; cdr3_nt: TGTGCCAGCAGCCCCCCGCCCTCTGCGGCTAATGAAAAACTGTTTTTT; d_call: .; j_call: TRBJ1-4; clone_size: .; v_call: TRBV5-6
cdr3_aa: CATLPLRQKGQETQYF; cdr3_nt: TGTGCCACCCTCCCCCTTAGACAGAAAGGGCAAGAGACCCAGTACTTC; d_call: .; j_call: TRBJ2-5; clone_size: many; v_call: TRBV7-9
cdr3_aa: CASSFGRGQGSTDTQYF; cdr3_nt: TGTGCCAGCAGCTTCGGGAGGGGACAGGGCAGCACAGATACGCAGTATTTT; d_call: .; j_call: TRBJ2-3; clone_size: .; v_call: TRBV7-9
cdr3_aa: CASSPYRELVTEAFF; cdr3_nt: TGTGCCAGTAGCCCTTACAGGGAGCTGGTGACTGAAGCTTTCTTT; d_call: .; j_call: TRBJ1-1; clone_size: .; v_call: TRBV19
cdr3_aa: CASSDIGGYGYTF; cdr3_nt: TGTGCCAGCAGTGATATAGGGGGCTATGGCTACACCTTC; d_call: .; j_call: TRBJ1-2; clone_size: .; v_call: TRBV6-4
cdr3_aa: CAISESIPSRATNNSPLHF; cdr3_nt: TGTGCCATCAGTGAGTCGATTCCCAGCCGAGCGACCAATAATTCACCCCTCCACTTT; d_call: .; j_call: TRBJ1-6; clone_size: .; v_call: TRBV10-3
cdr3_aa: CASSLDGHSSGNTIYF; cdr3_nt: TGCGCCAGCAGCTTGGACGGCCACAGCTCTGGAAACACCATATATTTT; d_call: .; j_call: TRBJ1-3; clone_size: .; v_call: TRBV5-1
cdr3_aa: CASQLTASDTQYF; cdr3_nt: TGTGCCAGCCAATTGACAGCCTCAGATACGCAGTATTTT; d_call: .; j_call: TRBJ2-3; clone_size: .; v_call: TRBV18
cdr3_aa: CASSPGTVQLDYGYTF; cdr3_nt: TGCGCCAGCAGCCCTGGGACAGTCCAGCTTGACTATGGCTACACCTTC; d_call: TRBD1; j_call: TRBJ1-2; clone_size: .; v_call: TRBV4-1
cdr3_aa: CSASGQIYGYTF; cdr3_nt: TGCAGTGCTAGTGGACAGATTTATGGCTACACCTTC; d_call: .; j_call: TRBJ1-2; clone_size: .; v_call: TRBV20-1
cdr3_aa: CASSPGGWIEKLFF; cdr3_nt: TGCGCCAGCAGCCCGGGGGGGTGGATTGAAAAACTGTTTTTT; d_call: .; j_call: TRBJ1-4; clone_size: .; v_call: TRBV5-1
cdr3_aa: CAISERGPAEQFF; cdr3_nt: TGTGCCATCAGTGAGAGGGGTCCCGCTGAGCAGTTCTTC; d_call: .; j_call: TRBJ2-1; clone_size: .; v_call: TRBV10-3
cdr3_aa: CASSLASGGYNEQFF; cdr3_nt: TGTGCCAGCAGCTTAGCCAGCGGGGGTTACAATGAGCAGTTCTTC; d_call: TRBD2; j_call: TRBJ2-1; clone_size: .; v_call: TRBV7-2
cdr3_aa: CASSRTTGGSEQYF; cdr3_nt: TGTGCCAGCTCCCGCACGACGGGTGGATCCGAGCAGTACTTC; d_call: .; j_call: TRBJ2-7; clone_size: .; v_call: TRBV18
cdr3_aa: CASSPRTSGGPETQYF; cdr3_nt: TGTGCCAGCAGCCCTCGGACTAGCGGGGGGCCAGAGACCCAGTACTTC; d_call: TRBD2; j_call: TRBJ2-5; clone_size: .; v_call: TRBV11-3
cdr3_aa: CASSLHRDSGANVLTF; cdr3_nt: TGTGCCAGCAGCTTGCACAGGGACTCTGGGGCCAACGTCCTGACTTTC; d_call: .; j_call: TRBJ2-6; clone_size: .; v_call: TRBV7-8
cdr3_aa: CASSSWTGTGELFF; cdr3_nt: TGTGCCAGTAGTAGCTGGACTGGCACCGGGGAGCTGTTTTTT; d_call: .; j_call: TRBJ2-2; clone_size: .; v_call: TRBV19
cdr3_aa: CASSSGTEAFF; cdr3_nt: TGTGCCAGCAGTTCCGGCACTGAAGCTTTCTTT; d_call: .; j_call: TRBJ1-1; clone_size: .; v_call: TRBV12-3/TRBV12-4
cdr3_aa: CASRVGQGTGYTF; cdr3_nt: TGTGCCAGCAGGGTGGGACAGGGGACTGGCTACACCTTC; d_call: TRBD1; j_call: TRBJ1-2; clone_size: .; v_call: TRBV6-6
cdr3_aa: CASSFRQGNSPLHF; cdr3_nt: TGTGCCAGCAGTTTCCGACAGGGGAATTCACCCCTCCACTTT; d_call: TRBD1; j_call: TRBJ1-6; clone_size: .; v_call: TRBV6-5
cdr3_aa: CASSLAIGFTEAFF; cdr3_nt: TGTGCCAGCAGCTTAGCGATCGGGTTCACTGAAGCTTTCTTT; d_call: .; j_call: TRBJ1-1; clone_size: few; v_call: TRBV7-9
cdr3_aa: CASSRGSRNSYEQYF; cdr3_nt: TGTGCCAGCAGTAGGGGGTCTAGGAACTCCTACGAGCAGTACTTC; d_call: .; j_call: TRBJ2-7; clone_size: .; v_call: TRBV6-5
cdr3_aa: CASSLEASNQPQHF; cdr3_nt: TGTGCCAGCAGTTTAGAGGCTAGCAATCAGCCCCAGCATTTT; d_call: .; j_call: TRBJ1-5; clone_size: .; v_call: TRBV27
cdr3_aa: CASSPSRSDSSYNEQFF; cdr3_nt: TGTGCCAGTAGCCCCTCGCGATCGGACAGTTCCTACAATGAGCAGTTCTTC; d_call: .; j_call: TRBJ2-1; clone_size: .; v_call: TRBV19
cdr3_aa: CASSQKRTAAYGYTF; cdr3_nt: TGTGCCAGCAGCCAAAAAAGGACAGCCGCCTATGGCTACACCTTC; d_call: .; j_call: TRBJ1-2; clone_size: once; v_call: TRBV3-1/TRBV3-2
cdr3_aa: CASSRRGRDRDFYGYTF; cdr3_nt: TGTGCCAGTAGCAGAAGAGGTCGGGACAGGGATTTCTATGGCTACACCTTC; d_call: TRBD1; j_call: TRBJ1-2; clone_size: .; v_call: TRBV19
cdr3_aa: CASSLDGGSFRTQYF; cdr3_nt: TGCGCCAGCAGCTTGGACGGGGGGTCCTTTCGGACCCAGTACTTC; d_call: TRBD2; j_call: TRBJ2-5; clone_size: .; v_call: TRBV5-1
cdr3_aa: CASSVRGSKETQYF; cdr3_nt: TGTGCCAGCAGCGTAAGGGGGAGCAAAGAGACCCAGTACTTC; d_call: .; j_call: TRBJ2-5; clone_size: .; v_call: TRBV9
cdr3_aa: CASSLVGGLVEQFF; cdr3_nt: TGTGCCAGCAGCTTGGTTGGGGGCCTCGTGGAGCAGTTCTTC; d_call: .; j_call: TRBJ2-1; clone_size: .; v_call: TRBV5-5
cdr3_aa: CASSLSPATNEKLFF; cdr3_nt: TGTGCCAGCAGCTTAAGCCCTGCAACTAATGAAAAACTGTTTTTT; d_call: .; j_call: TRBJ1-4; clone_size: .; v_call: TRBV7-6
cdr3_aa: CASSFSGGSNTEAFF; cdr3_nt: TGTGCCAGCAGTTTTTCGGGTGGGTCGAACACTGAAGCTTTCTTT; d_call: .; j_call: TRBJ1-1; clone_size: .; v_call: TRBV6-6